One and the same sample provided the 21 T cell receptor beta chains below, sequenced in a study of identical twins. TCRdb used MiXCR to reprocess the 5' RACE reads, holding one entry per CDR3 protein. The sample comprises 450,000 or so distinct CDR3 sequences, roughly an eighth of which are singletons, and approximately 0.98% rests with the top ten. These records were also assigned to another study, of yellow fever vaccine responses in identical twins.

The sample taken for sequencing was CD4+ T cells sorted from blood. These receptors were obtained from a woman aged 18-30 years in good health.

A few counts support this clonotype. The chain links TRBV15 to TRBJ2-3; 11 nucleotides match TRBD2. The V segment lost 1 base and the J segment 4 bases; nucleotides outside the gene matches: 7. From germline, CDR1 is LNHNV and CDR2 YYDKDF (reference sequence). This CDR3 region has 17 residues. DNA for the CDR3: TGTGCCACCAGCAGAGGAGGAATAGCGGGGGGGCCAGATACGCAGTATTTT. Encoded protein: CATSRGGIAGGPDTQYF.

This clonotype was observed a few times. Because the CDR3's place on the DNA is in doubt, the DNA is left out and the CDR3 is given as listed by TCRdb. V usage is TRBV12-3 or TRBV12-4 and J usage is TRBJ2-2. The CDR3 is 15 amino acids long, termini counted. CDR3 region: CASSLFLFGAGELFF.

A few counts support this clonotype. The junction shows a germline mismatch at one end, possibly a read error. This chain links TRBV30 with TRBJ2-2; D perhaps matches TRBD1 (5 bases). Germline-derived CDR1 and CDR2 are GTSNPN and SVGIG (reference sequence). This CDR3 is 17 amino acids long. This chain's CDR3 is CARSIDLTDYNTGELFF. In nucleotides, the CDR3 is TGTGCCCGGAGCATAGACCTGACAGATTATAACACCGGGGAGCTGTTTTTT.

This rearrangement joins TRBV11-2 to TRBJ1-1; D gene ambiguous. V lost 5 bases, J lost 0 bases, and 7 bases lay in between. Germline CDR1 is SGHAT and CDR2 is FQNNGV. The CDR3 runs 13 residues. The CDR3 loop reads CASSINLNTEAFF. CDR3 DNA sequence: TGTGCCAGCAGCATTAATTTGAACACTGAAGCTTTCTTT.

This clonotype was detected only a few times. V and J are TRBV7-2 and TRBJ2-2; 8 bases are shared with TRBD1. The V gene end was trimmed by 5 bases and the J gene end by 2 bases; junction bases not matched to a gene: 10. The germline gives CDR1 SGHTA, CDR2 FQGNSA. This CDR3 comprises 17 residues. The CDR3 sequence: CASSLRGPQLNTGELFF. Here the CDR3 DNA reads TGTGCCAGCAGCCTCAGGGGGCCGCAACTTAACACCGGGGAGCTGTTTTTT.

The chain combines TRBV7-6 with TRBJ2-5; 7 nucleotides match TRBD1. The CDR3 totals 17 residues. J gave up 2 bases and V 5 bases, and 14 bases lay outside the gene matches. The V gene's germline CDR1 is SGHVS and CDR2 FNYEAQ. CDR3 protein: CASSPYRGQQIQETQYF. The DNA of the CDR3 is TGTGCCAGCAGCCCCTACAGGGGCCAACAAATACAAGAGACCCAGTACTTC.

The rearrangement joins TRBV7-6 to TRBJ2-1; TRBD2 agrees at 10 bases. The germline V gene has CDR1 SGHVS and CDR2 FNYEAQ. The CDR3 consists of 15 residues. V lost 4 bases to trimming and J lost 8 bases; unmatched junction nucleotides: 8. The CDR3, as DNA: TGTGCCAGCAGCTCGAGCGGGGGGGCTAGATATGAGCAGTTCTTC. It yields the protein CASSSSGGARYEQFF.

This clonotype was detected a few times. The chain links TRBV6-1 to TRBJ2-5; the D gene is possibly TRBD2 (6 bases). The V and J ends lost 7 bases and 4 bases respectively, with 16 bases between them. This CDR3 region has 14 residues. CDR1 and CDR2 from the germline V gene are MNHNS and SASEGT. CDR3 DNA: TGTGCCAGCATCAGGGACTCCAAACTAGAGACCCAGTACTTC. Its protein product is CASIRDSKLETQYF.

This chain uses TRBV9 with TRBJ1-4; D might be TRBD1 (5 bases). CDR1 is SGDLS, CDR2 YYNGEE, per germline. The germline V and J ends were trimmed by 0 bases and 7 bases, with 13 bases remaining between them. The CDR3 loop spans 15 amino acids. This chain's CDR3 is CASSVGGTGFEKLFF. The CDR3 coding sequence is TGTGCCAGCAGCGTAGGGGGGACGGGTTTTGAAAAACTGTTTTTT. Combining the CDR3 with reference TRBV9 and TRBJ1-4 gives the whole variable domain DSGVTQTPKHLITATGQRVTLRCSPRSGDLSVYWYQQSLDQGLQFLIQYYNGEERAKGNILERFSAQQFPDLHSELNLSSLELGDSALYFCASSVGGTGFEKLFFGSGTQLSVL.

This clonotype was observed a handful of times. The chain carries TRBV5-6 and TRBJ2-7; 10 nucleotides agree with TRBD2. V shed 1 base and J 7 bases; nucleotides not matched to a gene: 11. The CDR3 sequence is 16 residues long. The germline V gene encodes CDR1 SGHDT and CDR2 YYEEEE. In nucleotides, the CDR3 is TGTGCCAGCAGCTTGACCGGGAGCGGGAGGGCCTGGGAGCAGTACTTC. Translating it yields CASSLTGSGRAWEQYF.

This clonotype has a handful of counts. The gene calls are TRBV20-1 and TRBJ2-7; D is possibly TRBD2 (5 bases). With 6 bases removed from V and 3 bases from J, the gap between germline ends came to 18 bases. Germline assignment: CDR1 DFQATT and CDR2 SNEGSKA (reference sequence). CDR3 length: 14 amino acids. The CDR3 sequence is CSATRAEKNYEQYF. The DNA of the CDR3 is TGCAGTGCCACCCGAGCGGAGAAGAACTACGAGCAGTACTTC.

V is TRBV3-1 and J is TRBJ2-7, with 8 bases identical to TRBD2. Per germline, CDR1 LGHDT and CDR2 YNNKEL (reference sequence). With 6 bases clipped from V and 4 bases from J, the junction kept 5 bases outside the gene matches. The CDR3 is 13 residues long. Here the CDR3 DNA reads TGTGCCAGCAGTCAAATAGCGGGGTACGAGCAGTACTTC. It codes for CASSQIAGYEQYF.

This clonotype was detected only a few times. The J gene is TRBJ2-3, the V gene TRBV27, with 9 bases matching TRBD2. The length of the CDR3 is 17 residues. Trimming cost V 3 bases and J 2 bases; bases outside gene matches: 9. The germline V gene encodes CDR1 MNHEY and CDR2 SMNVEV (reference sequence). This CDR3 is CASSLKQGGGVTDTQYF. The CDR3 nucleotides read TGTGCCAGCAGTTTGAAACAAGGCGGGGGGGTCACAGATACGCAGTATTTT.

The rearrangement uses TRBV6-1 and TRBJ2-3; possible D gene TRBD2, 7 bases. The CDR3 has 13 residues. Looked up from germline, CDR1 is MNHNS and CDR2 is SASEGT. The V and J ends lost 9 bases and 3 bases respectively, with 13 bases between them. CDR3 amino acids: CARQGGETDTQYF. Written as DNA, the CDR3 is TGTGCCAGACAGGGAGGGGAGACAGATACGCAGTATTTT.

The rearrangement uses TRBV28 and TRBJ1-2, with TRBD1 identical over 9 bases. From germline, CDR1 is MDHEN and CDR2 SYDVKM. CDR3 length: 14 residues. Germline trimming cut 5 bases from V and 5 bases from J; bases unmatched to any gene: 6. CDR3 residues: CASSPGQGFYGYTF. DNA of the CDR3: TGTGCCAGCAGTCCAGGACAGGGGTTTTATGGCTACACCTTC.

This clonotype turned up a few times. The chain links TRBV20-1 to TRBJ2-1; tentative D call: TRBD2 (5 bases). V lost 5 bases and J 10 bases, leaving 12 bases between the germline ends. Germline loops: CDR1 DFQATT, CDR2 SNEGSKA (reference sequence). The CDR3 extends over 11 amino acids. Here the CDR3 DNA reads TGCAGTGCTCCGAGGGCGCACGAGCAGTTCTTC. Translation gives CSAPRAHEQFF.

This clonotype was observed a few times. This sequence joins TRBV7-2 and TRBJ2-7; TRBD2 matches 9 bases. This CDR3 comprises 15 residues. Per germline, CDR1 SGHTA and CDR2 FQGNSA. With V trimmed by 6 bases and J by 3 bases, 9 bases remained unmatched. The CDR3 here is CASRKSGGPVYEQYF. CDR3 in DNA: TGTGCCAGCAGGAAGAGCGGGGGGCCAGTCTACGAGCAGTACTTC.

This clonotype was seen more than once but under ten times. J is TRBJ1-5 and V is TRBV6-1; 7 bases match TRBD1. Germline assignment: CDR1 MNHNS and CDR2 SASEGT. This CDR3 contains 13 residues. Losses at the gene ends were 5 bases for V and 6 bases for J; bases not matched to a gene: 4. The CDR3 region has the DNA TGTGCCAGCAGTCAAGACAGGGCTCAGCCCCAGCATTTT. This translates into CASSQDRAQPQHF.

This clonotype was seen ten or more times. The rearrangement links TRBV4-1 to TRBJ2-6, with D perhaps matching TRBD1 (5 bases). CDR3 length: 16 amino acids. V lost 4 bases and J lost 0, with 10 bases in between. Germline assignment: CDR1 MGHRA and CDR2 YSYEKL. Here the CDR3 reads CASSLPGNSGANVLTF. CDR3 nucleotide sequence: TGCGCCAGCAGCCTTCCAGGGAACTCTGGGGCCAACGTCCTGACTTTC.

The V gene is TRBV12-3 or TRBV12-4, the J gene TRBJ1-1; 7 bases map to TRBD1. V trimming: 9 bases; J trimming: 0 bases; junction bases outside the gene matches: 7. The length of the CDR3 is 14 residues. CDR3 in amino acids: CASILRGLNTEAFF. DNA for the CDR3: TGTGCCAGTATTCTTAGGGGGCTGAACACTGAAGCTTTCTTT.

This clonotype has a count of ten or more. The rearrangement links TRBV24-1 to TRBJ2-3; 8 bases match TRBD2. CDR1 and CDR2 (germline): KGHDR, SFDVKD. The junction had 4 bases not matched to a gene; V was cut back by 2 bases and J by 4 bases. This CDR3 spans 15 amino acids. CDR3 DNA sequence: TGTGCCACCAGTGATTCGGCGGGAGGCCCAGATACGCAGTATTTT. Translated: CATSDSAGGPDTQYF.